Here is one TCR beta chain with its context. At the DNA level, this CDR3 is encoded by other sequences in the same sample as well. J gave up 6 bases and V 5 bases, and 9 bases lay outside the gene matches. Germline lookup yields CDR1 MNHEY and CDR2 SMNVEV (reference sequence). There are 15 residues in the CDR3. Original analysis: Researchers report that nucleated cell counts were estimated from reference gene primer amplification. Assay: immunoSEQ multiplex PCR; the TCRdb copy retains only in-frame clones and omits some. Clone size and the V and J calls come from that table; the DNA yielded D and trimming. The sample consists of fewer than 15,000 clones, around 74% of them appearing once. The entry originates in a study of blood T cell repertoires in COVID-19. On the study more broadly: Samples of COVID-19 (acute and convalescent) were obtained from the United States, Italy and Spain. The cDNA or gDNA used as material had been derived from T cells, B-cell-depleted T cells, or PBMCs.

The source material was peripheral blood. The clonotype was recovered from a woman older than 75 with acute or convalescent COVID-19. The rearrangement uses TRBV27 and TRBJ2-7; 11 nucleotides agree with TRBD2. The CDR3 DNA sequence: TGTGCCAGCAGTCTCCGGCTAGCGGGGGGTGGCGAGCAGTACTTC. Translation gives CASSLRLAGGGEQYF.